One sample yielded the 16 T cell receptor beta chains listed below, sequenced in a study of human T cells and chemical hapten exposure. TCRdb analysed the RACE reads with MiXCR anew, one entry per CDR3 protein. This table holds about 200,000 distinct CDR3 sequences, around 25% found once. The time point was: patch test 3, about 24 weeks after DPC sensitization. Noted treatment: therapeutic diphenylcyclopropenone sensitization with weekly scalp DPC. This specimen was whole blood, taken in connection with sensitization to the hapten diphenylcyclopropenone (DPC). Receptor source: a woman in her forties with alopecia areata. Some clones in this sample may be carry-over from other donors' samples.

The table lists this clonotype with many counts. The chain combines TRBV20-1 with TRBJ2-1; TRBD1 matches 10 bases. V trimming: 3 bases; J trimming: 6 bases; junction bases outside the gene matches: 8. The CDR3 length is 15 residues. The germline V gene encodes CDR1 DFQATT and CDR2 SNEGSKA (reference sequence). For the CDR3, the DNA is TGCAGTGCTAGGGTCCGGGACAGGGGCTCCAATGAGCAGTTCTTC. Translation gives CSARVRDRGSNEQFF.

The chain joins TRBV20-1 to TRBJ2-5; 11 nucleotides match TRBD2. The CDR3 loop spans 14 amino acids. V gave up 5 bases and J gave up 5 bases; unmatched junction bases: 7. CDR1 and CDR2 from the germline V gene are DFQATT and SNEGSKA (reference sequence). As DNA, the CDR3 is TGCAGTGCTCATAGCGGGAGGGGAGACGAGACCCAGTACTTC. This encodes CSAHSGRGDETQYF.

V is TRBV12-3 or TRBV12-4 and J is TRBJ2-4, with D possibly TRBD2 on 6 matching bases. Trimming pared 6 bases from V and 1 base from J, leaving 16 bases between. This CDR3 has 16 residues. The CDR3: CASSPGASEAKNIQYF. In nucleotides, the CDR3 is TGTGCCAGCAGCCCCGGGGCTAGCGAGGCCAAAAACATTCAGTACTTC.

The chain has TRBV7-2 and TRBJ2-1, with 11 bases that match TRBD1. Germline V gene sequence: CDR1 SGHTA, CDR2 FQGNSA. The CDR3 length is 17 residues. J lost 3 bases, V lost 2 bases, and 6 bases had no gene match. CDR3 bases: TGTGCCAGCAGCTTACTTACCGGGACAGGGGGCTACAATGAGCAGTTCTTC. It yields the protein CASSLLTGTGGYNEQFF. Full variable domain (rest looked up from reference TRBV7-2 and TRBJ2-1): GAGVSQSPSNKVTEKGKDVELRCDPISGHTALYWYRQSLGQGLEFLIYFQGNSAPDKSGLPSDRFSAERTGGSVSTLTIQRTQQEDSAVYLCASSLLTGTGGYNEQFFGPGTRLTVL.

This clonotype appeared a few times. The genes are TRBV5-1 and TRBJ1-4, with 8 bases that match TRBD1. This CDR3 region has 15 residues. V was clipped by 3 bases and J by 7 bases; unmatched bases: 8. Looked up from germline, CDR1 is SGHRS and CDR2 is YFSETQ. The CDR3 region is CASSSTGGVSEKLFF. CDR3 bases: TGCGCCAGCAGCTCCACAGGGGGAGTGAGTGAAAAACTGTTTTTT.

V usage is TRBV20-1 and J usage is TRBJ2-1; 14 bases line up with TRBD2. The CDR3 runs to 16 residues. Germline lookup yields CDR1 DFQATT and CDR2 SNEGSKA (reference sequence). Germline trimming cut 3 bases from V and 10 bases from J; bases unmatched to any gene: 11. The CDR3 sequence is CSARGLAGVREDEQFF. CDR3 bases: TGCAGTGCTAGGGGACTAGCGGGAGTAAGGGAGGACGAGCAGTTCTTC.

This clonotype was detected only a few times. The chain is built from TRBV29-1 and TRBJ2-3; D unclear. The CDR3 runs 15 residues. The germline CDR1 and CDR2 sequences are SQVTM and ANQGSEA. Between the trimmed V and J ends, which lost 7 bases and 3 bases, there was a span of 20 bases. Written as DNA, the CDR3 is TGCAGCGCAACGACCCTCAGGCGTCGAACAGATACGCAGTATTTT. Residues: CSATTLRRRTDTQYF.

The rearrangement links TRBV7-8 to TRBJ2-3; no clear D. This CDR3 has 17 amino acids. The ends were cut back, 7 bases at V and 4 bases at J, with 24 bases in the middle. Looked up from germline, CDR1 is SGHVS and CDR2 is FQNEAQ. The CDR3 sequence: CASTPPKGQLGSDTQYF. The CDR3 nucleotides are TGTGCCAGCACCCCGCCTAAAGGGCAGCTGGGGTCAGATACGCAGTATTTT. Using reference TRBV7-8 and TRBJ2-3 for the parts outside the CDR3, the full variable domain is GAGVSQSPRYKVAKRGQDVALRCDPISGHVSLFWYQQALGQGPEFLTYFQNEAQLDKSGLPSDRFFAERPEGSVSTLKIQRTQQEDSAVYLCASTPPKGQLGSDTQYFGPGTRLTVL.

This clonotype was seen many times. This chain connects TRBV20-1 to TRBJ2-6; D call uncertain. The germline gives CDR1 DFQATT, CDR2 SNEGSKA (reference sequence). Trimming stripped 2 bases from V and 2 bases from J, with 7 bases between. The CDR3 length is 14 residues. CDR3 DNA sequence: TGCAGTGCTAGACAACCGACTGGGGCCAACGTCCTGACTTTC. This sequence encodes CSARQPTGANVLTF.

The rearrangement links TRBV3-1 to TRBJ2-7; 8 positions match TRBD1. CDR1 is LGHDT and CDR2 is YNNKEL in the germline V gene (reference sequence). V was pared by 6 bases and J by 5 bases, with 12 bases of the junction left unmatched. The CDR3 length is 15 residues. The CDR3 bases are TGTGCCAGCAGTCCTCTAGGACAGGGCGGCCACGAGCAGTACTTC. Translating gives CASSPLGQGGHEQYF.

The chain combines TRBV27 with TRBJ2-7, with D perhaps TRBD2 (5 bases). The ends were cut back, 4 bases at V and 5 bases at J, with 12 bases in the middle. The CDR3 consists of 13 residues. CDR1 is MNHEY, CDR2 SMNVEV, per germline (reference sequence). The DNA of the CDR3 is TGTGCCAGCAGTTGGAGGCTAGGAGACGAGCAGTACTTC. Translation gives CASSWRLGDEQYF.

The chain links TRBV4-3 to TRBJ1-3, with a possible D match to TRBD1 (6 bases). Trimming removed 1 base at V and 2 bases at J, with 15 bases between. The CDR3 runs 17 residues. Germline V gene lookup returns CDR1 LGHNA and CDR2 YSLEER. CDR3 region: CASSQGLSQGTGNTIYF. Here the CDR3 DNA reads TGCGCCAGCAGCCAAGGTCTGAGTCAGGGGACTGGAAACACCATATATTTT.

The CDR3 coding sequence is TGTGCCAGCTTTGCACAACTAGCGGTCTCCTACAATGAGCAGTTCTTC. Translation gives CASFAQLAVSYNEQFF. The gene calls are TRBV28 and TRBJ2-1, with 8 bases lining up with TRBD2. Germline loops: CDR1 MDHEN, CDR2 SYDVKM. V shed 8 bases, J shed 0 bases, and the junction held 9 bases outside the gene matches. The CDR3 runs 16 residues.

This clonotype appeared a few times. The rearrangement uses TRBV7-2 and TRBJ2-7, with 7 bases lining up with TRBD1. The CDR3 covers 16 residues. CDR1 is SGHTA, CDR2 FQGNSA, per germline. V lost 5 bases to trimming and J lost 0 bases; unmatched junction nucleotides: 10. CDR3 region: CASSAAGTESSYEQYF. CDR3 in DNA: TGTGCCAGCAGCGCAGCAGGGACAGAGAGCTCCTACGAGCAGTACTTC. Full variable domain (rest looked up from reference TRBV7-2 and TRBJ2-7): GAGVSQSPSNKVTEKGKDVELRCDPISGHTALYWYRQSLGQGLEFLIYFQGNSAPDKSGLPSDRFSAERTGGSVSTLTIQRTQQEDSAVYLCASSAAGTESSYEQYFGPGTRLTVT.

The rearrangement links TRBV6-2 or TRBV6-3 to TRBJ2-7; 7 nucleotides line up with TRBD1. The ends lost 2 bases at V and 6 bases at J; junction bases unmatched: 4. The CDR3 is made up of 13 amino acids. Germline lookup yields CDR1 MNHEY and CDR2 SVGEGT. CDR3 protein: CASSYDHRGEQYF. Written as DNA, the CDR3 is TGTGCCAGCAGTTACGACCACAGGGGCGAGCAGTACTTC.

This clonotype has more than one count but fewer than ten. The rearrangement links TRBV28 to TRBJ2-1; TRBD2 aligns across 9 bases. The CDR3 runs 16 residues. Germline-derived CDR1 and CDR2 are MDHEN and SYDVKM. J was trimmed by 10 bases and V by 5 bases; bases with no gene match: 15. This CDR3 reads CASSPRNDLAGREQFF. The CDR3 nucleotides read TGTGCCAGCAGTCCGCGGAATGATCTAGCGGGAAGGGAGCAGTTCTTC.